The clone carrying this T cell receptor (beta chain) has just a few counts. V was trimmed by 4 bases and J by 1 base, leaving 8 bases between them. The CDR3 extends over 15 amino acids. The germline CDR1 and CDR2 sequences are PRHDT and FYEKMQ (reference sequence). Amplification of TCR beta CDR3 regions used RNA as the template. HTBI primers were used for first-round RT-PCR of the TCR CDR3. From the multiplex PCR reads, TCRdb called clonotypes with MiXCR, one entry per CDR3 protein. The sample has 480,000 or so distinct CDR3 sequences, about an eighth seen once. Graves' hyperthyroidism was deemed stable absent ophthalmopathy progression within 18 months. Newly diagnosed hyperthyroidism patients aged 18 to 65 years had disease lasting under 2 months. These data originate in a study of T cells in Graves' hyperthyroidism and ophthalmopathy.

Material: blood. J is TRBJ2-6 and V is TRBV13; TRBD1 might be the D (6 bases). The TCR was taken from a woman younger than 35 with Graves' hyperthyroidism. CDR3 loop: CASSSDRSGANVLTF. CDR3 coding DNA: TGTGCCAGCAGCTCGGACAGATCTGGGGCCAACGTCCTGACTTTC.